This record concerns one T cell receptor (beta chain) sequence. Its antigen is as yet unknown. The data stem from a study of a mutant IDH1 vaccine in newly diagnosed glioma. Turning to the study itself: A roughly 60% male, 37.5% female split and a mean age of about 40 years characterized treated patients.

Deletions cut 0 bases from V and 5 bases from J, with 9 bases between. The germline V gene has CDR1 SGHNT and CDR2 YENEEA. The CDR3 is made up of 14 amino acids. The time point is: week 11, during vaccination. A single vaccine dose contained 300 ug of mutant IDH1 20-mer peptide, and topical imiquimod was used with it. New WHO grade 3 or 4 astrocytomas that were IDH1-mutant and ATRX-lost had been found in donors. Profiling relied on immunoSEQ multiplex PCR, and the TCRdb table lists in-frame clones only, not all of them. The repertoire holds roughly 60,000 clones, with more than 80% as singletons. The source of this sequence is a man aged 30-40 years with glioma. The sample in question was PBMCs, obtained from a glioma patient whose treatment included an IDH1 peptide vaccine. The rearrangement joins TRBV11-3 to TRBJ2-3; D unclear. For the CDR3, the DNA is TGTGCCAGCAGCTTAGACAGGCTCCTAGATACGCAGTATTTT. It translates to CASSLDRLLDTQYF.